This T cell receptor (beta chain) was identified in a study of blood T cell repertoires in COVID-19. Patients at the Seattle site were enrolled during active infection and followed longitudinally. The authors' processing: Researchers report that nucleated cell counts were estimated from reference gene primer amplification. TCRdb's copy holds only in-frame clones and misses some; the assay was immunoSEQ multiplex PCR. The V and J calls and clone size were taken over from that table, and D and trimming were inferred from the DNA. Of more than 25,000 clones in the sample, over 75% were seen once. Specimen: peripheral blood. The source is a woman aged 80 or over with COVID-19, enrolled during active disease.

The CDR3 bases are TGTGCCAGCAGCTTACAGGGAAAAATATCACCCCTCCACTTT. Translation: CASSLQGKISPLHF. The V call is TRBV7-2, the J call TRBJ1-6; a possible D gene is TRBD1 (5 bases). V dropped 2 bases and J dropped 10 bases, with 12 bases sitting between them. Germline CDR1 is SGHTA and CDR2 is FQGNSA. The CDR3 length is 14 residues.